The 4 T cell receptor beta chains presented below share a single source sample, sequenced in a study of T cell responses to AZD1222 COVID-19 vaccine. The protocol was immunoSEQ multiplex PCR, while the TCRdb copy is restricted to in-frame clones and leaves out a portion. In the table there are more than 85,000 clones, over 80% of which are singletons. Sequenced material: peripheral blood, taken on day 0 of AZD1222 vaccination. These receptors came from an adult in good health.

CDR3 in amino acids: CASSQAGGPEQYF. DNA for the CDR3: TGCGCCAGCAGCCAAGCGGGAGGTCCCGAGCAGTACTTC. The chain is built from TRBV4-1 and TRBJ2-7, with 7 bases fitting TRBD2. The V gene end was trimmed by 1 base and the J gene end by 6 bases; junction bases not matched to a gene: 3. Germline CDR1 MGHRA, CDR2 YSYEKL. This CDR3 has 13 amino acids.

This clone was found once. V is TRBV12-5 and J is TRBJ1-3, with a weak D call TRBD1 (5 bases). The V end lost 0 bases, the J end lost 4 bases, and 13 bases lay between the germline ends. Germline V gene data show CDR1 as LGHNT and CDR2 as FRNRAP. The CDR3 runs 16 residues. Written as DNA, the CDR3 is TGTGCTAGTGGTTTGGTAAATGGTGCAGGGGGAAACACCATATATTTT. Amino acids: CASGLVNGAGGNTIYF.

Remarks on this clone: This sample includes further DNA sequences coding for the same CDR3. The V gene is TRBV5-1, the J gene TRBJ1-6, with D uncertain. CDR3 length: 15 residues. The germline CDR1 and CDR2 sequences are SGHRS and YFSETQ. The V gene lost 0 bases and the J gene lost 6 bases, with 10 bases spanning the gap. This CDR3 reads CASSLEQGPNSPLHF. The DNA of the CDR3 is TGCGCCAGCAGCTTGGAGCAAGGGCCTAATTCACCCCTCCACTTT.

The chain joins TRBV11-2 to TRBJ2-1; 8 bases agree with TRBD1. The V gene end was trimmed by 2 bases and the J gene end by 4 bases; junction bases not matched to a gene: 4. Germline V lookup: CDR1 SGHAT, CDR2 FQNNGV. This CDR3 has 15 amino acids. The CDR3 region is CASSLRTGFYNEQFF. The CDR3 DNA reads as TGTGCCAGCAGCTTACGGACAGGGTTTTACAATGAGCAGTTCTTC.